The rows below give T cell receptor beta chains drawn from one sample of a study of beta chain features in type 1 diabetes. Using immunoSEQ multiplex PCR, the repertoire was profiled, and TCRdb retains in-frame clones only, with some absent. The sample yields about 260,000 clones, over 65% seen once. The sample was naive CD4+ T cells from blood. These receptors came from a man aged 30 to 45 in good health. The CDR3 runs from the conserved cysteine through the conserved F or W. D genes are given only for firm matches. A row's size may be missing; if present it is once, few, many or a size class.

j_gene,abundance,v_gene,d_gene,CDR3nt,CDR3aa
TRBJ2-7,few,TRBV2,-,TGTGCCAGCAGTATGTCGACCTACGAGCAGTACTTC,CASSMSTYEQYF
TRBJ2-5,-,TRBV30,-,TGTGCCTGGAGCGACCCACCCGGGACCCAGTACTTC,CAWSDPPGTQYF
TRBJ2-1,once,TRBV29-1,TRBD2,TGCAGCGCCCCCCGGGGACTAGATTTTACTGAGCAGTTCTTC,CSAPRGLDFTEQFF
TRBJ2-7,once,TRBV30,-,TGTGCCTGTGCCCCGGGCAGGACCTACGAGCAGTACTTC,CACAPGRTYEQYF
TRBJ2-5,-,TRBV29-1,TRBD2,TGCAGCGCAAAGACTAGCTGGGGGGAGACCCAGTACTTC,CSAKTSWGETQYF
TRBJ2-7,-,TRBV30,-,TGTGCCTGGAGTGGCAGGGTCGAGCAGTACTTC,CAWSGRVEQYF
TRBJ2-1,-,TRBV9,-,TGTGCCAGCAGCGCCGAGTTGGAGCAGTTCTTC,CASSAELEQFF
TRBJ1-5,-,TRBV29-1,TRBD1,TGCAGCGCCCGTCAGGGGGCTGGTCAGCCCCAGCATTTT,CSARQGAGQPQHF
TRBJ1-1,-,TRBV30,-,TGTGCCTGGAGTGTCCCCCCGGGCAGGACTGAAGCTTTCTTT,CAWSVPPGRTEAFF
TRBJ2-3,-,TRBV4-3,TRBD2,TGCGCCAGCAGCCAAGTGTTGGGGGGGAGAGATACGCAGTATTTT,CASSQVLGGRDTQYF
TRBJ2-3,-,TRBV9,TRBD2,TGTGCCAGCAGCCCCTCTGGCGGGGGGCCGTATACGCAGTATTTT,CASSPSGGGPYTQYF
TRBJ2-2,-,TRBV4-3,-,TGCGCCAGCAGCCAAGATTGGTCGGGCGGGGAGCTGTTTTTT,CASSQDWSGGELFF
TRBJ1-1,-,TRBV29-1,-,TGCAGCGTTGCCAGGGGCGTCGGCACTGAAGCTTTCTTT,CSVARGVGTEAFF
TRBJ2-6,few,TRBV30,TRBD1,TGTGCCTTCGACAGGGAATACTCTGGGGCCAACGTCCTGACTTTC,CAFDREYSGANVLTF
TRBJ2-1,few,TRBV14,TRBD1,TGTGCCAGCAGCCTCGGGACAGTATACAATGAGCAGTTCTTC,CASSLGTVYNEQFF
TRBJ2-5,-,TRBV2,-,TGTGCCAGCAGTAACTCACAGAGTACACAAGAGACCCAGTACTTC,CASSNSQSTQETQYF
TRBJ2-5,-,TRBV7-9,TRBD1,TGTGCCAGCAGCGAGACAGGGGGCCCCATACAAGAGACCCAGTACTTC,CASSETGGPIQETQYF
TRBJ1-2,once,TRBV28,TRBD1,TGTGCCAGCAGTTTAGATCGGGACAGGGGAAACTATGGCTACACCTTC,CASSLDRDRGNYGYTF
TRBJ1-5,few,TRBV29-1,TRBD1,TGCAGCACCTTGACAGGGGGGCAGCCCCAGCATTTT,CSTLTGGQPQHF
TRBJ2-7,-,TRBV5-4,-,TGTGCCAGCAGCTTGGATGGCTACGAGCAGTACTTC,CASSLDGYEQYF
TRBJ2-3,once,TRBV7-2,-,TGTGCCAGCAGCTTAGAGGTGGGGACAGATACGCAGTATTTT,CASSLEVGTDTQYF
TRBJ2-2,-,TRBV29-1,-,TGCAGCGTTGTAGAACGAATGAACACCGGGGAGCTGTTTTTT,CSVVERMNTGELFF
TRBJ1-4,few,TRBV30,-,TGTGCCTGGAGGCTGGGTCTTAATGAAAAACTGTTTTTT,CAWRLGLNEKLFF
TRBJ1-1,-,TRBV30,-,TGTGCCTGGAGTGTACTCGGGCCTGAAGCTTTCTTT,CAWSVLGPEAFF
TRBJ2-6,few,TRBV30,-,TGTGCCTTAACAGGGAGAGGGGCCAACGTCCTGACTTTC,CALTGRGANVLTF
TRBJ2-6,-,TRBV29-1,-,TGCAGCGTTGAGGGGGCGGGCCCCGGGGCCAACGTCCTGACTTTC,CSVEGAGPGANVLTF
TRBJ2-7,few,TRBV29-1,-,TGCAGCGCAACGGGACCCCTGATCTACGAGCAGTACTTC,CSATGPLIYEQYF
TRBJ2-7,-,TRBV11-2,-,TGTGCCAGCAGTCCGGACAGTCTTGTTTACGAGCAGTACTTC,CASSPDSLVYEQYF